These T cell receptor beta chains were read from a single sample in a study of blood T cell repertoires in COVID-19. Here immunoSEQ multiplex PCR was the method, and the copy in TCRdb shows in-frame clones only, minus some. Among about 270,000 clones listed, 85% were seen once. The source material was PBMCs or T cells enriched from blood (not recorded which). The source of these receptors is a woman between 45 and 65 years old with acute COVID-19. Both conserved end residues are part of each CDR3. Clone size appears in some rows only: once, few, many, or a class for an expanded clone.

j_call cdr3_length v_call clone_size cdr3_aa
TRBJ1-2 15 TRBV25-1 - CASSGSSAENYGYTF
TRBJ2-7 14 TRBV7-2 - CASSLGGGALEQYF
TRBJ2-7 14 TRBV5-1 - CASSGGTGVDEQYF
TRBJ1-1 15 TRBV4-2 - CASSPPGQGLTEAFF
TRBJ2-2 14 TRBV19 - CASSNQANTGELFF
TRBJ2-3 16 TRBV18 - CASSPPGGASTDTQYF
TRBJ1-1 15 TRBV5-1 - CASSFHGGSDTEAFF
TRBJ1-2 15 TRBV19 - CASSIRGPPNYGYTF
TRBJ1-2 18 TRBV7-9 - CASSLGRDRGRDPYGYTF
TRBJ1-4 15 TRBV11-2 - CASRTGTGFNEKLFF
TRBJ2-7 20 TRBV4-1 few CASSQPGGGDFSLQPYEQYF
TRBJ1-1 15 TRBV10-3 - CAISRDRGPGTEAFF
TRBJ1-1 15 TRBV30 once CAWSLVSVTRGQAFF
TRBJ2-5 18 TRBV19 - CASSIGRSGTGGRETQYF
TRBJ1-2 15 TRBV6-5 - CASSYSFTGGDGYTF
TRBJ1-1 14 TRBV19 - CASSRDRANTEAFF
TRBJ1-1 14 TRBV6-5 - CASNLDSRTTEAFF
TRBJ1-2 15 TRBV5-1 - CASSSADRELSGYTF
TRBJ1-1 13 TRBV7-9 - CASSRTPYTEAFF
TRBJ1-2 12 TRBV7-9 - CASSLENYGYTF
TRBJ1-2 13 TRBV28 - CASSLFSGNGYTF
TRBJ2-7 13 TRBV9 - CASSVTGAGEQYF
TRBJ2-1 15 TRBV27 - CASSSDRGSYNEQFF
TRBJ1-4 16 TRBV6-2/TRBV6-3 once CASSLGPPGRGEKLFF
TRBJ1-4 15 TRBV6-5 once CASSLVGQGDEKLFF
TRBJ2-3 12 TRBV30 - CAWSGLAGGQYF
TRBJ1-4 18 TRBV18 - CASSPNAGTGTTNEKLFF
TRBJ2-1 15 TRBV7-9 - CASSLVGRGYNEQFF
TRBJ1-2 15 TRBV6-5 - CASSPNGVRAYGYTF
TRBJ2-2 13 TRBV7-6 - CAAGGGNTGELFF
TRBJ1-3 16 TRBV10-3 - CATLSIDSSSGNTIYF
TRBJ2-3 16 TRBV5-1 - CASYPGFSGGADTQYF
TRBJ2-5 15 TRBV7-8 - CASSEATGNQETQYF
TRBJ1-2 16 TRBV5-5 - CASSLDSGGANYGYTF
TRBJ2-7 15 TRBV9 - CASSARAGAPYEQYF
TRBJ2-5 13 TRBV27 - CASSLGRGKTQYF
TRBJ2-3 16 TRBV5-4 - CASSIPTGWGTDTQYF
TRBJ1-4 14 TRBV5-8 - CASSAGRGNEKLFF
TRBJ1-2 14 TRBV18 - CASSPGTQNYGYTF
TRBJ1-4 15 TRBV5-4 - CASSLGPGKDEKLFF
TRBJ1-2 16 TRBV18 - CASSPPRDSPNYGYTF